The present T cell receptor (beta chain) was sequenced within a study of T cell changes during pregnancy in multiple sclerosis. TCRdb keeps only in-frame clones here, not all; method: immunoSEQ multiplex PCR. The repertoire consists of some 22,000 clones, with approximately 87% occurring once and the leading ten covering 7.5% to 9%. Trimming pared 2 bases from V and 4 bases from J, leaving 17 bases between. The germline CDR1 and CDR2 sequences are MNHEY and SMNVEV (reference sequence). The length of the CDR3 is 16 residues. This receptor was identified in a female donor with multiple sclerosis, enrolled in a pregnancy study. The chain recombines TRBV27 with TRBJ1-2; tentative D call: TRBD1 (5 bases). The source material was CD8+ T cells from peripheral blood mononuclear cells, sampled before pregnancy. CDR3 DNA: TGTGCCAGCAGTTTAGGTCAGGGCTACTATCCCTATGGCTACACCTTC. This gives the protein CASSLGQGYYPYGYTF.